These T cell receptor beta chains were read from a single sample in a study of blood T cell repertoires in COVID-19. Sequenced by immunoSEQ multiplex PCR; TCRdb stores in-frame clones only, minus some. Seen here are about 73,000 clones, roughly four fifths observed once, and the top ten hold 5% to 7%. The specimen sequenced was peripheral blood. These receptors all stem from a woman aged 60-75 years with acute or convalescent COVID-19. The CDR3 runs from the conserved cysteine through the conserved F or W. Each record gives: CDR3 length, D gene, V gene, clone size, J gene, CDR3 DNA, CDR3 protein. D genes are given only for firm matches. The size entry is marked missing in some rows and otherwise reads once, few, many or a size class.

>14|TRBD1|TRBV6-5|-|TRBJ2-7
TGTGCCAGCAGTTGGACAGGGGAAGGCTACGAGCAGTACTTC
CASSWTGEGYEQYF
>17|TRBD2|TRBV6-1|-|TRBJ2-1
TGTGCCAGCAGTGAATTTAGCGGGGGAACCTTATACAATGAGCAGTTCTTC
CASSEFSGGTLYNEQFF
>20|-|TRBV3-1/TRBV3-2|-|TRBJ2-6
TGTGCCAGCAGCCAAGGAGTACTTCAGGGGTTCCTTTCTGGGGCCAACGTCCTGACTTTC
CASSQGVLQGFLSGANVLTF
>14|-|TRBV15|-|TRBJ1-2
TGTGCCACCAGCAGAGACCAGGGGAACTATGGCTACACCTTC
CATSRDQGNYGYTF
>13|-|TRBV5-6|-|TRBJ1-1
TGTGCCAGCAGCTTGAGCGGGGGCGCTGAAGCTTTCTTT
CASSLSGGAEAFF
>16|TRBD2|TRBV10-3|once|TRBJ2-2
TGTGCCATCAGTGGGGCTAGCGGGGGCAGAACCGGGGAGCTGTTTTTT
CAISGASGGRTGELFF
>15|TRBD1|TRBV5-1|-|TRBJ1-6
TGCGCCAGCAGCGGCGGACAGGGAGGCAATTCACCCCTCCACTTT
CASSGGQGGNSPLHF
>17|TRBD1|TRBV30|-|TRBJ1-1
TGTGCCTGGAGTCCGACCGGGACAGGGGGCATAGGGAATGAAGCTTTCTTT
CAWSPTGTGGIGNEAFF
>14|-|TRBV6-5|-|TRBJ1-1
TGTGCCAGCAGACCATACACCGTGAACACTGAAGCTTTCTTT
CASRPYTVNTEAFF
>18|TRBD1|TRBV10-1|-|TRBJ1-1
TGCGCCAGAAACTCGGTTTTTAGACAGGGGGCTTTGAACACTGAAGCTTTCTTT
CARNSVFRQGALNTEAFF
>16|-|TRBV5-1|few|TRBJ2-3
TGCGCCAGCAGCTTGCGGACCTCGGAGGGGACAGATACGCAGTATTTT
CASSLRTSEGTDTQYF
>13|-|TRBV19|-|TRBJ2-7
TGTGCCAGTAGAGGCGGGCCTCCCTACGAGCAGTACTTC
CASRGGPPYEQYF
>13|-|TRBV10-3|-|TRBJ2-5
TGTGCCATCAGTGAGTACAGGATCGAGACCCAGTACTTC
CAISEYRIETQYF
>13|-|TRBV2|once|TRBJ1-1
TGTGCCAGCAGGGCGGGGGGTCGGACTGAAGCTTTCTTT
CASRAGGRTEAFF
>14|-|TRBV13|-|TRBJ1-1
TGTGCCAGCAGGGGAGGCCAGGAACCCTCTGAAGCTTTCTTT
CASRGGQEPSEAFF
>15|-|TRBV2|-|TRBJ1-4
TGTGCCAGCGCTACGATCCAGGCCACTAATGAAAAACTGTTTTTT
CASATIQATNEKLFF
>16|TRBD2|TRBV5-5|-|TRBJ2-1
TGTGCCAGCAGCTTCGGGCGGGGGGGCCCCTACAATGAGCAGTTCTTC
CASSFGRGGPYNEQFF
>13|TRBD1|TRBV6-5|few|TRBJ2-7
TGTGCCAGCAGTCAGGGGGCGAAATACGAGCAGTACTTC
CASSQGAKYEQYF
>16|-|TRBV27|-|TRBJ1-2
TGTGCCAGCAGTTTATCGAGAGACACTTCTAGGGGCGGCTACACCTTC
CASSLSRDTSRGGYTF
>14|TRBD2|TRBV6-5|-|TRBJ2-5
TGTGCCAGCATGCCTAGCGGGGCCAAAGAGACCCAGTACTTC
CASMPSGAKETQYF
>14|TRBD1|TRBV2|-|TRBJ2-7
TGTGCCAGCAGTGGGACAGGGATGTCCTACGAGCAGTACTTC
CASSGTGMSYEQYF
>14|-|TRBV2|-|TRBJ2-3
TGTGCCAGCAGTGTGGGTTCGAGGGCGGATACGCAGTATTTT
CASSVGSRADTQYF
>13|-|TRBV10-3|-|TRBJ1-2
TGTGCCATCAGTGAGTCGACGGGCTATGGCTACACCTTC
CAISESTGYGYTF
>15|TRBD1|TRBV25-1|-|TRBJ1-6
TGTGCCAGCAGTGAATCATCAGGGGGTCGGTCACCCCTCCACTTT
CASSESSGGRSPLHF
>14|-|TRBV6-4|-|TRBJ2-2
TGTGCCAGCAGTCAACAGGGGAACACCGGGGAGCTGTTTTTT
CASSQQGNTGELFF
>14|TRBD1|TRBV7-9|-|TRBJ1-1
TGTGCCAGCAGCTCGACAGGGTGGAACACTGAAGCTTTCTTT
CASSSTGWNTEAFF
>13|-|TRBV3-1/TRBV3-2|once|TRBJ1-1
TGTGCCAGCAGCCCCGTCGGGAACACTGAAGCTTTCTTT
CASSPVGNTEAFF
>12|-|TRBV3-1/TRBV3-2|once|TRBJ2-7
TGTGCCAGCAGCCAAGTTACCTACGAGCAGTACTTC
CASSQVTYEQYF
>18|-|TRBV5-6|-|TRBJ1-2
TGTGCCAGCAGCTTGCCCCTCGACGGGAGGTTCTTGAACTATGGCTACACCTTC
CASSLPLDGRFLNYGYTF
>15|TRBD1|TRBV2|-|TRBJ2-5
TGTGCCAGCAGTCAGGACAGGGGGCGCCCAGAGACCCAGTACTTC
CASSQDRGRPETQYF
>14|-|TRBV6-5|-|TRBJ1-1
TGTGCCAGCTCCTCGGGGGGCTCTAACACTGAAGCTTTCTTT
CASSSGGSNTEAFF
>14|-|TRBV2|few|TRBJ1-6
TGTGCCAGCAGTGAAGCACGGGTTTATTCACCCCTCCACTTT
CASSEARVYSPLHF
>16|TRBD2|TRBV18|-|TRBJ2-7
TGTGCCAGCTCAATCGGGACTAGCGGGGGGGCGAGCGAGCAGTACTTC
CASSIGTSGGASEQYF
>13|TRBD2|TRBV11-2|few|TRBJ2-1
TGTGCCAGCAGCTTAGAGTCTAGCGGGGAGGAGTTCTTC
CASSLESSGEEFF
>16|TRBD1|TRBV7-2|-|TRBJ2-3
TGTGCCAGCAGCCTAGATGACAGGGTCCTCACAGATACGCAGTATTTT
CASSLDDRVLTDTQYF
>16|TRBD1|TRBV11-2|-|TRBJ1-5
TGTGCCAGCAGCCCTCCCCCGGACAGGGCGCATCAGCCCCAGCATTTT
CASSPPPDRAHQPQHF
>14|TRBD1|TRBV9|-|TRBJ1-1
TGTGCCAGCAGCCCTGGACAGGGGAGCACTGAAGCTTTCTTT
CASSPGQGSTEAFF
>15|-|TRBV5-1|few|TRBJ1-2
TGCGCCAGCAGCCCCGTCGGGGGGCGAGATCTTGGCTACACCTTC
CASSPVGGRDLGYTF
>16|-|TRBV19|-|TRBJ2-2
TGTGCCAGTAGTATTTTGGGCGGGGCGTACACCGGGGAGCTGTTTTTT
CASSILGGAYTGELFF
>11|TRBD1|TRBV3-1/TRBV3-2|-|TRBJ1-1
TGTGCCAGCAGCCAGACAGGGAATGCTTTCTTT
CASSQTGNAFF
>16|-|TRBV19|-|TRBJ1-1
TGTGCCAGTAGTATCCAGCTGGGGGGTGCGAACACTGAAGCTTTCTTT
CASSIQLGGANTEAFF
>19|TRBD2|TRBV10-3|-|TRBJ2-3
TGTGCCATCAGGAAGGGACTAGCGGGGGCCCCCTCCTTCACAGATACGCAGTATTTT
CAIRKGLAGAPSFTDTQYF
>16|-|TRBV9|-|TRBJ2-3
TGTGCCAGCAGCGTAGGTCCCGGGGAGACCACAGATACGCAGTATTTT
CASSVGPGETTDTQYF
>14|TRBD2|TRBV19|-|TRBJ2-1
TGTGCCAGTAGAACACGGGGGGGCGTAGATGAGCAGTTCTTC
CASRTRGGVDEQFF
>14|-|TRBV18|-|TRBJ1-2
TGTGCCAGCTCACCATCCGGACAGCTTTATGGCTACACCTTC
CASSPSGQLYGYTF
>15|TRBD1|TRBV7-9|-|TRBJ1-1
TGTGCCAGCAGCTTCGCTCGACAGGGCGCAACTGAAGCTTTCTTT
CASSFARQGATEAFF
>14|-|TRBV3-1/TRBV3-2|-|TRBJ1-5
TGTGCCAGCAGCCAATCAGGGTACAATCAGCCCCAGCATTTT
CASSQSGYNQPQHF
>15|-|TRBV18|-|TRBJ2-4
TGTGCCAGCTCACTCCCCGGAATGGGCCTAAACATTCAGTACTTC
CASSLPGMGLNIQYF
>13|-|TRBV11-2|-|TRBJ1-3
TGTGCCAGCAGCTTAGCTCTACGAAACACCATATATTTT
CASSLALRNTIYF
>14|TRBD1|TRBV7-9|once|TRBJ1-2
TGTGCCAGCAGCTTAGCCCAGGGGGCGTCTGGCTACACCTTC
CASSLAQGASGYTF
>14|TRBD1|TRBV5-6|-|TRBJ1-2
TGTGCCAGCAGCAAGGACAGGGAGCTCTATGGCTACACCTTC
CASSKDRELYGYTF
>13|-|TRBV5-1|-|TRBJ1-1
TGCGCCAGCAGCCCGAGACAGAACACTGAAGCTTTCTTT
CASSPRQNTEAFF
>13|TRBD1|TRBV19|-|TRBJ2-7
TGTGCCAGTAGTCTCGGGACAGGATACGAGCAGTACTTC
CASSLGTGYEQYF
>16|TRBD1|TRBV19|few|TRBJ1-2
TGTGCCAGTAGGAAGGCAGGGGGAGATCTTAACTATGGCTACACCTTC
CASRKAGGDLNYGYTF